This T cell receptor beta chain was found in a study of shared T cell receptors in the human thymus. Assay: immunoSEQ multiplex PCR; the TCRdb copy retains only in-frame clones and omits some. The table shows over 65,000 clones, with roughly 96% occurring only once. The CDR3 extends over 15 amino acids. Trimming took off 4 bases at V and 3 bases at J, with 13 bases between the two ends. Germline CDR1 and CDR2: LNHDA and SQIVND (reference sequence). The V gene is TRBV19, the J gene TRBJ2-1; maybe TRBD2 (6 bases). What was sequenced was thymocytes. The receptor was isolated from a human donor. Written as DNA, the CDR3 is TGTGCCAGTAGTACCCGGGACTTTGTCTACAATGAGCAGTTCTTC. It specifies CASSTRDFVYNEQFF.